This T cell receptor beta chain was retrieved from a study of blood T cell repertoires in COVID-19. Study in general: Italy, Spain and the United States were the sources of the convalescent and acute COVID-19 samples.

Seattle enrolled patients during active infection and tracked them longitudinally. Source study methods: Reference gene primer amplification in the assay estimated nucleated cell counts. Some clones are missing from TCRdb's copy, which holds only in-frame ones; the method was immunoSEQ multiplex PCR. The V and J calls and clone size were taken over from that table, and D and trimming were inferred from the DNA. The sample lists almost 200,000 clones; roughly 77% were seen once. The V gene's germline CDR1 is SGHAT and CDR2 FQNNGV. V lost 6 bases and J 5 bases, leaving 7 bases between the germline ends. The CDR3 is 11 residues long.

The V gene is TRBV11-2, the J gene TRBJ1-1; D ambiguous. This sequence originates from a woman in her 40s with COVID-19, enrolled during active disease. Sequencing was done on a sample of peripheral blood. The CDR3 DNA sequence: TGTGCCAGCAGGGCCGGGACTGAAGCTTTCTTT. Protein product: CASRAGTEAFF.